This T cell receptor (beta chain) was captured by sequencing in a study of blood T cells in healthy people across ages. Together with a sample-barcoded 5' primer, a J-beta primer mix was included in a second PCR lasting roughly 6 to 12 cycles. MiXCR was run by TCRdb on the 5' RACE reads, yielding one entry per CDR3 protein. The repertoire holds hundreds of thousands of distinct CDR3 sequences, with roughly 64% as singletons. The sequenced sample consisted of blood. The source of this sequence is a young man in good health.

The CDR3 spells CASSLAGGGWNEQFF. The CDR3 region has the DNA TGTGCCAGCAGTTTAGCAGGGGGCGGGTGGAATGAGCAGTTCTTC. The V gene is TRBV27, the J gene TRBJ2-1, with TRBD1 matching 8 bases. There are 15 residues in the CDR3. Per germline, CDR1 MNHEY and CDR2 SMNVEV (reference sequence). V was clipped by 2 bases and J by 7 bases; unmatched bases: 7.